This TCR beta chain was profiled in a study of Ad26.COV2.S vaccination and SARS-CoV-2 variants. The study's findings and limits: Recipients of vaccine and of placebo showed similar breadth of their non-spike TCR repertoires. In vaccinated individuals, spike-specific CD8+ and CD4+ T cell responses reportedly displayed substantial breadth.

Note on this clone: What it binds is not known.

The treatment denotes: around 19 received Ad26.COV2.S at low or high dose, single or two shots; about 5 received placebo; per-sample allocation not given. Sample collection was performed on day 63 after the first vaccine or placebo injection. An adult donor aged 18-55 years was enrolled in Boston. The assay was immunoSEQ multiplex PCR, and TCRdb's table has in-frame clones only and misses some. The data show about half a million clones, nearly 90% seen once. This CDR3 comprises 14 residues. V gave up 2 bases and J gave up 11 bases, with 16 bases separating them. Germline lookup yields CDR1 SNHLY and CDR2 FYNNEI.

The receptor comes from a person aged 18-60 years who received the Ad26.COV2.S COVID-19 vaccine or a placebo. The chain employs TRBV2 and TRBJ2-1, with a tentative D call TRBD2 (5 bases). The sequencing used peripheral blood, collected in a trial of Ad26.COV2.S vaccine versus placebo. The CDR3 coding sequence is TGTGCCAGCAGTGAAACTTTCGGGAATCCACAGCAGTTCTTC. Its protein is CASSETFGNPQQFF.